The sequence of this T cell receptor beta chain was determined in a study of blood T cell repertoires in COVID-19. As for the study in general: From T cells, B-cell-depleted T cells, or PBMCs came the material, which was cDNA or gDNA.

TCRdb's copy holds only in-frame clones and misses some; the assay was immunoSEQ multiplex PCR. The repertoire has about 230,000 clones, around 80% of them found once; the top ten carry 25% to 35%. The count of this clone is one. The CDR3 consists of 16 residues. Looked up from germline, CDR1 is SEHNR and CDR2 is FQNEAQ (reference sequence). V trimming: 3 bases; J trimming: 3 bases; junction bases outside the gene matches: 4. The source material was peripheral blood. This chain uses TRBV7-9 with TRBJ2-1; TRBD2 matches 11 bases. This receptor was identified in a middle-aged man with acute or convalescent COVID-19. CDR3 bases: TGTGCCAGCAGCTTGATGACTAGCGGGAACTACAATGAGCAGTTCTTC. Its protein is CASSLMTSGNYNEQFF.